These 13 T cell receptor beta chains came from one sample sequenced in a study of somatic mutations in cytotoxic T cells in rheumatoid arthritis. The repertoire was sequenced with immunoSEQ multiplex PCR; TCRdb's copy has only in-frame clones and lacks some. The sample lists approximately 6,400 clones; roughly 80% were seen once. Source: CD8+ T cells sorted from blood, taken at a follow-up visit. These receptors were obtained from a woman in her 70s with rheumatoid arthritis.

The CDR3 sequence: CASKQGLAYGYTF. The CDR3 coding sequence is TGTGCCAGTAAGCAGGGGCTGGCCTATGGCTACACCTTC. The V and J genes are TRBV19 and TRBJ1-2; D may be TRBD1 (6 bases). V gave up 7 bases and J gave up 4 bases, with 13 bases separating them. The CDR3 sequence is 13 residues long. Germline assignment: CDR1 LNHDA and CDR2 SQIVND (reference sequence).

The rearrangement joins TRBV10-3 to TRBJ2-7; 12 nucleotides match TRBD2. The CDR3 is 18 residues long. Unmatched junction bases numbered 12, after V lost 0 bases and J lost 6 bases. Germline V lookup: CDR1 ENHRY, CDR2 SYGVKD. The CDR3 loop reads CAISESVTSGSLYGEQYF. As DNA, the CDR3 is TGTGCCATCAGTGAGTCGGTGACTAGCGGGAGTTTATACGGCGAGCAGTACTTC.

The chain has TRBV19 and TRBJ2-2; D remains unclear. Germline CDR1 is LNHDA and CDR2 is SQIVND (reference sequence). This CDR3 comprises 10 residues. Trimming cost V 6 bases and J 8 bases, with 4 bases left between them. CDR3 DNA: TGTGCCAGTAGGTCGGGGGAGCTGTTTTTT. Translated: CASRSGELFF.

This chain joins TRBV25-1 and TRBJ1-4, with 7 bases aligning to TRBD1. The trim removed 1 base at V and 3 bases at J, leaving 11 bases unmatched. CDR3 length equals 18 residues. CDR1 is MGHDK, CDR2 SYGVNS, per germline. The CDR3 DNA is TGTGCCAGCAGTGAATTCTTCAGGGTTGGACAGGCTAATGAAAAACTGTTTTTT. Protein sequence: CASSEFFRVGQANEKLFF.

V is TRBV9 and J is TRBJ2-1, with TRBD2 matching 11 bases. J gave up 8 bases and V 3 bases, and 13 bases lay outside the gene matches. This CDR3 region has 17 residues. CDR1 SGDLS and CDR2 YYNGEE come from the germline V gene. The CDR3 DNA reads as TGTGCCAGCAGCGGCTCCGGGACTAGCGGCCCCCGGGATGAGCAGTTCTTC. The encoded protein is CASSGSGTSGPRDEQFF.

The chain combines TRBV14 with TRBJ2-7, with 8 bases fitting TRBD2. Germline V gene lookup returns CDR1 SGHDN and CDR2 FVKESK. Trimming removed 3 bases from V and 6 bases from J; junction bases left unmatched: 1. The CDR3 runs 12 residues. This CDR3 is CASSHGGVEQYF. The CDR3 region has the DNA TGTGCCAGCAGCCACGGGGGGGTCGAGCAGTACTTC.

The rearrangement uses TRBV9 and TRBJ2-1; 8 positions agree with TRBD1. The CDR3 contains 14 residues. The V segment lost 4 bases and the J segment 8 bases; nucleotides outside the gene matches: 8. CDR1 and CDR2 (germline): SGDLS, YYNGEE. The CDR3: CASSPGQGRDEQFF. Written as DNA, the CDR3 is TGTGCCAGCAGCCCAGGACAGGGTAGGGATGAGCAGTTCTTC.

The chain is built from TRBV4-2 and TRBJ2-7, with a possible D match to TRBD2 (7 bases). The CDR3 is 15 residues long. Between the trimmed V and J ends, which lost 0 bases and 2 bases, there was a span of 11 bases. Germline V gene data show CDR1 as LGHNA and CDR2 as YNFKEQ. In DNA, the CDR3 is TGTGCCAGCAGCCAAGATGCGGGGGCCACCTACGAGCAGTACTTC. Amino acid sequence: CASSQDAGATYEQYF.

The chain recombines TRBV9 with TRBJ2-1; TRBD2 aligns across 13 bases. This CDR3 contains 15 residues. The junction had 4 bases not matched to a gene; V was cut back by 3 bases and J by 7 bases. Germline V gives CDR1 SGDLS, CDR2 YYNGEE. In nucleotides, the CDR3 is TGTGCCAGCAGCGAGAGGACTAGCGGGGGAAATGAGCAGTTCTTC. Protein product: CASSERTSGGNEQFF.

To note about this clone: The sample holds other DNA sequences that translate to the same CDR3. The genes are TRBV9 and TRBJ1-5; tentative D call: TRBD1 (5 bases). Germline V gene sequence: CDR1 SGDLS, CDR2 YYNGEE. The CDR3 loop spans 14 amino acids. Trimming removed 4 bases from V and 0 bases from J, with 8 bases in between. The CDR3 nucleotides are TGTGCCAGCAGCAGAGGGGTTAGCAATCAGCCCCAGCATTTT. Its protein product is CASSRGVSNQPQHF.

This chain joins TRBV10-3 and TRBJ2-7, with 10 bases fitting TRBD2. The CDR3 is 16 amino acids. The germline CDR1 and CDR2 sequences are ENHRY and SYGVKD. V shed 4 bases, J shed 6 bases, and the junction held 12 bases outside the gene matches. For the CDR3, the DNA is TGTGCCATCAGTGGGACTAGCGGAGCTCCCGTGGGCGAGCAGTACTTC. Its translation: CAISGTSGAPVGEQYF.

This sequence joins TRBV12-5 and TRBJ1-5, with 9 bases aligning to TRBD1. This CDR3 comprises 16 residues. V shed 4 bases, J shed 7 bases, and the junction held 11 bases outside the gene matches. Germline CDR1 reads LGHNT; CDR2 reads FRNRAP. CDR3 residues: CASGSADRDRAQPQHF. The CDR3 bases are TGTGCTAGTGGTTCAGCAGACCGGGACAGGGCCCAGCCCCAGCATTTT.

The chain combines TRBV27 with TRBJ2-3; D remains ambiguous. V was pared by 5 bases and J by 1 base, with 13 bases between. This CDR3 comprises 15 residues. CDR1 and CDR2 from the germline V gene are MNHEY and SMNVEV (reference sequence). CDR3 nucleotide sequence: TGTGCCAGCAGTCCACGGATCCAAGGCACAGATACGCAGTATTTT. Its protein product is CASSPRIQGTDTQYF.